A single sample is the source of the 31 T cell receptor beta chains below, sequenced in a study of beta chain features in type 1 diabetes. Expressed TCRB transcripts were sequenced because the isolated RNA had all been reverse transcribed beforehand. Sequenced by immunoSEQ multiplex PCR; TCRdb stores in-frame clones only, minus some. The sample lists about 160,000 clones; under 9.5% were seen once. The source material was central memory CD4+ T cells from blood. The origin of the receptors is a man aged 18 to 29 in good health.

V and J are TRBV29-1 and TRBJ2-3; tentative D call: TRBD2 (8 bases). Looked up from germline, CDR1 is SQVTM and CDR2 is ANQGSEA. Trimming stripped 7 bases from V and 4 bases from J, with 24 bases between. The CDR3 is 16 amino acids. The CDR3 here is CSGPQRDSGSADTQYF. The CDR3 nucleotides are TGCAGCGGCCCACAAAGGGACAGCGGGAGTGCAGATACGCAGTATTTT.

The chain recombines TRBV7-2 with TRBJ2-7; the match to TRBD2 covers 11 bases. Germline lookup yields CDR1 SGHTA and CDR2 FQGNSA. CDR3 length: 16 residues. The V gene end was trimmed by 5 bases and the J gene end by 4 bases; junction bases not matched to a gene: 10. This CDR3 is CASSQTLAGGQYEQYF. CDR3 in DNA: TGTGCCAGCAGCCAAACATTAGCGGGAGGGCAGTACGAGCAGTACTTC.

The chain has TRBV2 and TRBJ2-1, with 9 bases fitting TRBD2. The V gene's germline CDR1 is SNHLY and CDR2 FYNNEI. The CDR3 has 15 residues. Trimming removed 3 bases from V and 0 bases from J; junction bases left unmatched: 0. The CDR3 loop is CASSDSGGSYNEQFF. CDR3 in DNA: TGTGCCAGCAGTGATAGCGGGGGCTCCTACAATGAGCAGTTCTTC.

The chain combines TRBV7-3 with TRBJ2-2, with D perhaps TRBD1 (6 bases). Trimming took 5 bases from V and 3 from J, leaving 10 bases between them. CDR1 and CDR2 (germline): SGHTA, FQGTGA. The CDR3 spans 14 residues. As DNA, the CDR3 is TGTGCCAGCAGCCGTGACAGGTACACCGGGGAGCTGTTTTTT. Protein product: CASSRDRYTGELFF.

This chain joins TRBV27 and TRBJ2-5; 7 bases align to TRBD2. CDR3 length: 15 amino acids. The J segment lost 4 bases and the V segment lost 3 bases, leaving 8 bases of the junction unmatched. Germline assignment: CDR1 MNHEY and CDR2 SMNVEV (reference sequence). CDR3 residues: CASSLMGGPAETQYF. Here the CDR3 DNA reads TGTGCCAGCAGTTTGATGGGAGGGCCGGCAGAGACCCAGTACTTC.

This clone was picked up many times. This chain uses TRBV28 with TRBJ2-1; 8 bases fit TRBD1. V shed 4 bases and J 6 bases; nucleotides not matched to a gene: 5. CDR3 size: 14 residues. Germline values: CDR1 MDHEN, CDR2 SYDVKM. The CDR3, as DNA: TGTGCCAGCAGTTCAAACGGACAGGGCAATGAGCAGTTCTTC. It codes for CASSSNGQGNEQFF.

This clone was counted at least ten times. This chain connects TRBV28 to TRBJ2-7; the match to TRBD1 covers 9 bases. In germline, CDR1 is MDHEN, CDR2 SYDVKM. The V and J ends lost 5 bases and 3 bases, in that order; junction bases with no gene match: 8. This CDR3 is 15 amino acids long. The CDR3 nucleotides read TGTGCCAGCAGTGGGGACAGGGATAACGTCTACGAGCAGTACTTC. This translates into CASSGDRDNVYEQYF.

The genes are TRBV7-3 and TRBJ2-5; possible D gene TRBD1, 5 bases. Germline V gene sequence: CDR1 SGHTA, CDR2 FQGTGA. Deletions cut 2 bases from V and 4 bases from J, with 8 bases between. The CDR3 spans 13 residues. The CDR3 DNA reads TGTGCCAGCAGCTTACTCCAGGGAGAGACCCAGTACTTC. Translation: CASSLLQGETQYF.

In its sample, this clone was seen a few times. This chain uses TRBV5-1 with TRBJ2-3; TRBD2 matches 7 bases. CDR1 is SGHRS, CDR2 YFSETQ, per germline. CDR3 length: 14 amino acids. Unmatched junction bases numbered 3, after V lost 4 bases and J lost 1 base. CDR3 bases: TGCGCCAGCAGCATCCGGGGGGGCACAGATACGCAGTATTTT. Translating gives CASSIRGGTDTQYF.

The rearrangement uses TRBV7-2 and TRBJ2-7; 11 bases map to TRBD1. This CDR3 is 15 amino acids long. After removal of 4 bases from V and 7 bases from J, the junction contained 9 bases not matched to a gene. Per the germline V gene, CDR1 is SGHTA and CDR2 is FQGNSA. CDR3 protein: CASSYRGQGAGEQYF. The CDR3 nucleotides read TGTGCCAGCAGCTACCGCGGACAGGGGGCAGGAGAGCAGTACTTC.

This clone has ten or more counts. This sequence joins TRBV7-9 and TRBJ1-1, with a possible D match to TRBD1 (6 bases). The CDR3 sequence is 15 residues long. Germline lookup yields CDR1 SEHNR and CDR2 FQNEAQ (reference sequence). Trimming left V 5 bases short and J 1 base short, with 14 bases between. The CDR3 coding sequence is TGTGCCAGCAGCGTCCACAGGGCCCCGAACACTGAAGCTTTCTTT. Translating gives CASSVHRAPNTEAFF. Using reference TRBV7-9 and TRBJ1-1 for the parts outside the CDR3, the full variable domain is DTGVSQNPRHKITKRGQNVTFRCDPISEHNRLYWYRQTLGQGPEFLTYFQNEAQLEKSRLLSDRFSAERPKGSFSTLEIQRTEQGDSAMYLCASSVHRAPNTEAFFGQGTRLTVV.

The CDR3 sequence is CASKSQGTGAQPQHF. The CDR3 DNA follows: TGTGCCAGTAAAAGCCAGGGGACAGGAGCTCAGCCCCAGCATTTT. The chain employs TRBV19 and TRBJ1-5; TRBD1 matches 8 bases. V lost 7 bases to trimming and J lost 6 bases; unmatched junction nucleotides: 11. CDR3 length: 15 amino acids. Per the germline V gene, CDR1 is LNHDA and CDR2 is SQIVND (reference sequence).

This clone was counted between two and nine times. The genes are TRBV6-5 and TRBJ1-5; the match to TRBD1 covers 10 bases. The J segment lost 6 bases and the V segment lost 6 bases, leaving 5 bases of the junction unmatched. The length of the CDR3 is 14 residues. Germline values: CDR1 MNHEY, CDR2 SVGAGI. CDR3 coding DNA: TGTGCCAGCAGACCGGGACAGGGGCGTCAGCCCCAGCATTTT. It specifies CASRPGQGRQPQHF.

The table lists this clone with a few counts. This chain links TRBV9 with TRBJ1-2; 8 nucleotides align to TRBD1. Germline values: CDR1 SGDLS, CDR2 YYNGEE. With V trimmed by 0 bases and J by 0 bases, 10 bases remained unmatched. The CDR3 loop spans 18 amino acids. The CDR3 DNA sequence: TGTGCCAGCAGCGTAGCTGAGGGGACAGGTGAACCTAACTATGGCTACACCTTC. It specifies CASSVAEGTGEPNYGYTF.

The rearrangement links TRBV30 to TRBJ1-1; no clear D gene. CDR3 length equals 13 residues. V was clipped by 1 base and J by 2 bases, with 8 bases between them. CDR1 and CDR2 (germline): GTSNPN, SVGIG (reference sequence). CDR3 region: CAWSGGVNTEAFF. CDR3 DNA sequence: TGTGCCTGGAGTGGCGGGGTTAACACTGAAGCTTTCTTT.

The V gene is TRBV7-3, the J gene TRBJ1-2; TRBD1 matches 10 bases. CDR3 length: 15 amino acids. The V and J ends lost 2 bases and 5 bases, in that order; junction bases with no gene match: 5. The germline V gene has CDR1 SGHTA and CDR2 FQGTGA. In DNA, the CDR3 is TGTGCCAGCAGCTTAGATGGGACAGGGGTATATGGCTACACCTTC. Its translation: CASSLDGTGVYGYTF.

This chain joins TRBV6-6 and TRBJ2-1, with D hard to call. This CDR3 contains 13 residues. Trimming pared 7 bases from V and 4 bases from J, leaving 11 bases between. Germline CDR1 is MNHNY and CDR2 is SVGAGI (reference sequence). The CDR3 region is CASISPGYNEQFF. CDR3 nucleotides: TGTGCCAGCATTTCCCCCGGGTACAATGAGCAGTTCTTC.

Written as DNA, the CDR3 is TGTGCCAGCAGCAGCGCCATCCTAAGGATTAACACTGAAGCTTTCTTT. This translates into CASSSAILRINTEAFF. This chain uses TRBV5-6 with TRBJ1-1; D gene ambiguous. Germline CDR1 and CDR2: SGHDT and YYEEEE. Trimming cost V 4 bases and J 2 bases, with 18 bases left between them. The CDR3 contains 16 residues.

Many counts were recorded for this clone. The identical CDR3 is also encoded by other nucleotide sequences in the sample. The chain recombines TRBV30 with TRBJ2-7; D is possibly TRBD2 (6 bases). The germline V gene has CDR1 GTSNPN and CDR2 SVGIG (reference sequence). Trimming shortened V by 0 bases and J by 2 bases, and 8 bases separated the two germline ends. There are 13 residues in the CDR3. CDR3 DNA: TGTGCCTGGAGTGTACGCGGGGCCTACGAGCAGTACTTC. Translated: CAWSVRGAYEQYF.

This clone has more than one count but fewer than ten. This chain connects TRBV6-5 to TRBJ2-7; 11 nucleotides match TRBD1. Germline assignment: CDR1 MNHEY and CDR2 SVGAGI. This CDR3 is built from 14 residues. Germline trimming cut 6 bases from V and 7 bases from J; bases unmatched to any gene: 8. In DNA, the CDR3 is TGTGCCAGCAGACGGGACAGGGGGTCCGATGAGCAGTACTTC. Its protein is CASRRDRGSDEQYF.

This chain connects TRBV29-1 to TRBJ1-1; 8 nucleotides line up with TRBD1. This CDR3 is 15 amino acids long. Germline-derived CDR1 and CDR2 are SQVTM and ANQGSEA. The trim removed 4 bases at V and 0 bases at J, leaving 7 bases unmatched. The CDR3 bases are TGCAGCGTTGGGCAGGGGGCCGCCATGAACACTGAAGCTTTCTTT. This translates into CSVGQGAAMNTEAFF. Drawing the rest from reference TRBV29-1 and TRBJ1-1, the complete variable domain is SAVISQKPSRDICQRGTSLTIQCQVDSQVTMMFWYRQQPGQSLTLIATANQGSEATYESGFVIDKFPISRPNLTFSTLTVSNMSPEDSSIYLCSVGQGAAMNTEAFFGQGTRLTVV.

The V and J genes are TRBV30 and TRBJ1-4, with D possibly being TRBD1 (6 bases). This CDR3 contains 13 residues. Germline V gene data show CDR1 as GTSNPN and CDR2 as SVGIG (reference sequence). The V and J ends lost 4 bases and 8 bases respectively, with 14 bases between them. The CDR3 nucleotides read TGTGCCTGGACAACTACAGGGAAGGAAAAACTGTTTTTT. Amino acids: CAWTTTGKEKLFF.

This clone was recorded a few times. One end of the junction fails to match germline, which may point to a read error. The chain joins TRBV28 to TRBJ2-7; no clear D. Germline loops: CDR1 MDHEN, CDR2 SYDVKM. The CDR3 has 12 amino acids. The DNA for the CDR3 is TGTGCCAGCAGTCGACCGTACTACGGGCAGTACTTC. Residues: CASSRPYYGQYF.

DNA of the CDR3: TGTGCCAGCAGCGAAGCGGGGTCATCAGATACGCAGTATTTT. Protein product: CASSEAGSSDTQYF. The rearrangement uses TRBV6-4 and TRBJ2-3; 7 bases fit TRBD2. V trimming: 6 bases; J trimming: 4 bases; junction bases outside the gene matches: 7. CDR3 size: 14 residues. Looked up from germline, CDR1 is MRHNA and CDR2 is SNTAGT.

This clone was picked up one time. Here the CDR3 reads CASSPSRKLFF. CDR3 sequence (DNA): TGTGCCAGCTCACCATCCAGGAAACTGTTTTTT. This chain joins TRBV18 and TRBJ1-4; D is undetermined. The germline V gene encodes CDR1 KGHSH and CDR2 LQKENI. The CDR3 has 11 residues. V lost 2 bases, J lost 11 bases, and 6 bases lay in between.

The CDR3 coding sequence is TGTGCCAGCATTACAAGGGGCAGGGGAGGGGAGACCCAGTACTTC. Translation: CASITRGRGGETQYF. V is TRBV6-1 and J is TRBJ2-5; possibly TRBD2 for D (7 bases). The CDR3 length is 15 residues. In germline, CDR1 is MNHNS, CDR2 SASEGT. Deletions cut 7 bases from V and 5 bases from J, with 20 bases between.

This clone has only a few counts. The J gene is TRBJ1-2, the V gene TRBV5-4, with TRBD1 matching 7 bases. This CDR3 comprises 15 residues. V shed 3 bases, J shed 5 bases, and the junction held 10 bases outside the gene matches. Germline loops: CDR1 SGHNT, CDR2 YYREEE (reference sequence). The CDR3 coding sequence is TGTGCCAGCAGCTCCCTGGACAGGACGGAGTATGGCTACACCTTC. Protein: CASSSLDRTEYGYTF.

This rearrangement joins TRBV5-6 to TRBJ1-1; 7 bases map to TRBD1. The CDR3 is made up of 16 amino acids. The germline V gene has CDR1 SGHDT and CDR2 YYEEEE. J lost 4 bases, V lost 0 bases, and 9 bases had no gene match. The CDR3, as DNA: TGTGCCAGCAGCTTGGGTGGCGGCAGGGGGACCACTGAAGCTTTCTTT. This gives the protein CASSLGGGRGTTEAFF.

This clone was seen a few times. The genes are TRBV9 and TRBJ1-1; 7 bases fit TRBD1. Germline trimming cut 3 bases from V and 1 base from J; bases unmatched to any gene: 3. Germline V gene data show CDR1 as SGDLS and CDR2 as YYNGEE. The CDR3 is 14 amino acids. CDR3 loop: CASSEGTENTEAFF. DNA for the CDR3: TGTGCCAGCAGCGAGGGGACAGAGAACACTGAAGCTTTCTTT.

J is TRBJ1-2 and V is TRBV7-9; 8 nucleotides agree with TRBD1. CDR3 size: 14 residues. Germline loops: CDR1 SEHNR, CDR2 FQNEAQ (reference sequence). The V gene end was trimmed by 5 bases and the J gene end by 1 base; junction bases not matched to a gene: 3. CDR3 bases: TGTGCCAGCAGCCCGGGACAGGATAACTATGGCTACACCTTC. Protein product: CASSPGQDNYGYTF.

As to this clone: Since a much larger clone is just one base distant, this may be a read error. This CDR3 is CASSARTGDEQYF. The CDR3, as DNA: TGTGCCAGCAGCGCCCGGACAGGGGACGAGCAGTACTTC. The genes are TRBV7-9 and TRBJ2-7; 9 bases are shared with TRBD1. J gave up 5 bases and V 5 bases, and 4 bases lay outside the gene matches. CDR3 size: 13 residues. CDR1 SEHNR and CDR2 FQNEAQ come from the germline V gene (reference sequence).